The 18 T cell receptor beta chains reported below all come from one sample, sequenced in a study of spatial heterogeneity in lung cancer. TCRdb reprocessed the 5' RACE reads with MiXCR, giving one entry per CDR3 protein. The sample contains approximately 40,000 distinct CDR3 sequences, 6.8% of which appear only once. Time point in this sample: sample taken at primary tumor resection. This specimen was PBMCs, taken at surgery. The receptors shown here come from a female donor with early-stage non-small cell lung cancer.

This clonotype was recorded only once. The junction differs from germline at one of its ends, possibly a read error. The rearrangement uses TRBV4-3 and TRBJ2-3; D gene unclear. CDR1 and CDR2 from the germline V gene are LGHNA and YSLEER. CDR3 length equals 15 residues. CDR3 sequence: CASNQDQLVPDTQYF. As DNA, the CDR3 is TGCGCCAGCAACCAAGACCAGCTAGTCCCAGATACGCAGTATTTT.

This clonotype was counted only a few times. In DNA form, the CDR3 reads TGTGCCAGCAGTACCCTCCGGACAGGGGTTTACCATGAGCAGTTCTTC. Amino acid sequence: CASSTLRTGVYHEQFF. This chain links TRBV28 with TRBJ2-1, with 9 bases fitting TRBD1. Germline V gene sequence: CDR1 MDHEN, CDR2 SYDVKM. V lost 5 bases to trimming and J lost 8 bases; unmatched junction nucleotides: 13. This CDR3 region has 16 residues.

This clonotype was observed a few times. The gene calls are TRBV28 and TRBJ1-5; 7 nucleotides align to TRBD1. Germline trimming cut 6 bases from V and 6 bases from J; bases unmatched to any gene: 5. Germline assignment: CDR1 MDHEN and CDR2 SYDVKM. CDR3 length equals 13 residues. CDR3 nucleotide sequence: TGTGCCAGCAGATTACAGGGGTTTCAGCCCCAGCATTTT. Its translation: CASRLQGFQPQHF.

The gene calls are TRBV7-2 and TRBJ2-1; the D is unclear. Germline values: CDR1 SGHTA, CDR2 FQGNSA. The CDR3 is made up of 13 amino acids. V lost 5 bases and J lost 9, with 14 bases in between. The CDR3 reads CASSPTGIAEQFF. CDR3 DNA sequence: TGTGCCAGCAGCCCGACCGGAATTGCTGAGCAGTTCTTC.

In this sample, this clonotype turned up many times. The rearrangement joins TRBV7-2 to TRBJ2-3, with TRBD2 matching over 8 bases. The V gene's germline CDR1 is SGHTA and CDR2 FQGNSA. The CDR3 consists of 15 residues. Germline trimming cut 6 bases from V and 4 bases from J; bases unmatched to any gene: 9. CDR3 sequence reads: CASRLQAGEADTQYF. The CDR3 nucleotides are TGTGCCAGCAGATTACAAGCGGGGGAAGCAGATACGCAGTATTTT.

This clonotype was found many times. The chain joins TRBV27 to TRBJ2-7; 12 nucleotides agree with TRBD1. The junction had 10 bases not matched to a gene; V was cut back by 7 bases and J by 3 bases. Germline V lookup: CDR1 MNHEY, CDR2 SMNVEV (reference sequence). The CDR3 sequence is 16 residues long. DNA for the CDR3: TGTGCCAGCACCGCGACCGGGACAGGGGGCTTCTACGAGCAGTACTTC. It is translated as CASTATGTGGFYEQYF.

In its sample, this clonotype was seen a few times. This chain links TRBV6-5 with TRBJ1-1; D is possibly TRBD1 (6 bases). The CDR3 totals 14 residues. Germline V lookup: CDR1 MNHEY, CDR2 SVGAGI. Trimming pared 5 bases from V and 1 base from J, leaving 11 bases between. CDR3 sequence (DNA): TGTGCCAGCAGTGCACAGGGACCGAACACTGAAGCTTTCTTT. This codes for CASSAQGPNTEAFF.

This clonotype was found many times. CDR3 amino acids: CASSPGTGGLDTQYF. The CDR3 DNA reads as TGCGCCAGCAGCCCCGGGACAGGGGGCTTAGATACGCAGTATTTT. This chain joins TRBV5-1 and TRBJ2-3; 12 bases are a match to TRBD1. V gave up 4 bases and J gave up 5 bases; unmatched junction bases: 5. CDR3 length: 15 residues. From germline, CDR1 is SGHRS and CDR2 YFSETQ.

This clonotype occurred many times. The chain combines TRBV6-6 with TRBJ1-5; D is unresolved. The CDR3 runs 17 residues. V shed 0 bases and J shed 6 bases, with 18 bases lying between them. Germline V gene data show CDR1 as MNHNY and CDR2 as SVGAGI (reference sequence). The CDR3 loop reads CASSYSQSLTLSQPQHF. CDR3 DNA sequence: TGTGCCAGCAGTTACTCGCAATCCTTGACGTTGAGTCAGCCCCAGCATTTT.

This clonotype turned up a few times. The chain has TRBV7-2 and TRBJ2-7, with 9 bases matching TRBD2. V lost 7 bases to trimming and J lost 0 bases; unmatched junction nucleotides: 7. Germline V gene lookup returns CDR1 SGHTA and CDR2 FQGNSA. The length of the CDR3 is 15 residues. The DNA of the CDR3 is TGTGCCAGCACCGAAACTAGCGGGTCCTCCTACGAGCAGTACTTC. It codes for CASTETSGSSYEQYF.

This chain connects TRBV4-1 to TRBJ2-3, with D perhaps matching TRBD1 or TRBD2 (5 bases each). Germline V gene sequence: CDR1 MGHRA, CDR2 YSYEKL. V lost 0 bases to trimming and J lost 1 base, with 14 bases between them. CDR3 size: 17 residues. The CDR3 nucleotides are TGCGCCAGCAGCCAAGATCGAAGGGGACGAGGCACAGATACGCAGTATTTT. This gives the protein CASSQDRRGRGTDTQYF.

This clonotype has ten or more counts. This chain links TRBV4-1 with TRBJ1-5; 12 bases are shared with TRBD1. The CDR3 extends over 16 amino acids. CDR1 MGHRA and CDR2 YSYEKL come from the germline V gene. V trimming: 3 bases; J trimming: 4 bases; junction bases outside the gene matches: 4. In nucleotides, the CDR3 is TGCGCCAGCAGCCAGGGGGACAGGGGGCCAAATCAGCCCCAGCATTTT. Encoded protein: CASSQGDRGPNQPQHF.

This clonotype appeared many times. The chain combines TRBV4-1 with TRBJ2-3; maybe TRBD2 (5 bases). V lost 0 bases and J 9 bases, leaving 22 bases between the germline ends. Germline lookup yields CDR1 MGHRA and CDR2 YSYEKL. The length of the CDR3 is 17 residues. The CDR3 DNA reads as TGCGCCAGCAGCCAAGATCTCCGAGACTCCATTCGGAGGACGCAGTATTTT. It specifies CASSQDLRDSIRRTQYF.

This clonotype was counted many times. Here the CDR3 reads CASSNQGYDEQYF. In DNA form, the CDR3 reads TGTGCCAGCAGTAACCAGGGGTACGACGAGCAGTACTTC. This sequence joins TRBV13 and TRBJ2-7; perhaps TRBD1 as D (6 bases). CDR1 is PRHDT and CDR2 is FYEKMQ in the germline V gene (reference sequence). Trimming took 6 bases from V and 5 from J, leaving 14 bases between them. The CDR3 sequence is 13 residues long.

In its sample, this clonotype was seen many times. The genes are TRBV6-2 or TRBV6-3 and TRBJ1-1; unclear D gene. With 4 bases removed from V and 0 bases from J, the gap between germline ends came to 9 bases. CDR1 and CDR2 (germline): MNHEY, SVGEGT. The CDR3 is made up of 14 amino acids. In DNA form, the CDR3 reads TGTGCCAGCAGTTCTAACAACATGAACACTGAAGCTTTCTTT. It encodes CASSSNNMNTEAFF.

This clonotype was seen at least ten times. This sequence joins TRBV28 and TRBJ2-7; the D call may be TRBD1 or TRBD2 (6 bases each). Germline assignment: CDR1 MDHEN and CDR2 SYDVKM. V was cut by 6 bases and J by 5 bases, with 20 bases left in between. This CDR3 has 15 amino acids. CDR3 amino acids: CASSPPGHRRDEQYF. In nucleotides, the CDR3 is TGTGCCAGCAGCCCCCCGGGACACCGGAGGGACGAGCAGTACTTC.

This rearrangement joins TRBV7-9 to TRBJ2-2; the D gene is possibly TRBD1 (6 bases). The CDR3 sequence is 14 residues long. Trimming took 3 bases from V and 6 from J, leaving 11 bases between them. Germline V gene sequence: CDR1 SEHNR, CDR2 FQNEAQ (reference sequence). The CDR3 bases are TGTGCCAGCAGCTTCTCAGGGGTCCCCGGGGAGCTGTTTTTT. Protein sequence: CASSFSGVPGELFF.

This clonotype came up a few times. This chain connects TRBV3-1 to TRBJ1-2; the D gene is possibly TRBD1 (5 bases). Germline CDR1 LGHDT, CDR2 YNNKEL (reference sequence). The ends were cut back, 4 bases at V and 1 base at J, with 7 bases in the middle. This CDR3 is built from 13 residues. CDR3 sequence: CASSPDSNYGYTF. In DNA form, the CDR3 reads TGTGCCAGCAGCCCTGACAGTAACTATGGCTACACCTTC.